These 31 T cell receptor beta chains came from one sample sequenced in a study of tumor-infiltrating lymphocytes in primary liver carcinoma. TCR beta cDNA was reverse-transcribed from about 550 ng of total RNA. The reaction used a constant-region primer and ProtoScript II reverse transcriptase. Sequencing libraries for TCR beta derived from three nested multiplex PCR rounds that used slightly modified ARM-PCR. Primers for the first two PCR rounds were TRBV1-TRBV30 forward primers and a C-beta reverse primer (roughly 10 cycles per round). MiXCR, applied by TCRdb to the multiplex PCR reads, yields one record per CDR3 protein. The sample contains about 200,000 distinct CDR3 sequences, roughly two thirds of which appear only once. Researchers drew blood RNA from unsorted whole blood and extracted germline DNA as well. The sequenced sample consisted of peripheral blood. These receptors all stem from a woman aged 60 to 75 with primary liver carcinoma and hepatitis B virus infection.

This chain links TRBV4-1 with TRBJ2-2, with D perhaps assigned TRBD1 or TRBD2 (5 bases each). Trimming took 1 base from V and 9 from J, leaving 15 bases between them. This CDR3 contains 15 residues. Germline V CDR1 and CDR2: MGHRA, YSYEKL. DNA of the CDR3: TGCGCCAGCAGCCAAGTCGGGACGTGGGTCAGGGAGCTGTTTTTT. Its translation: CASSQVGTWVRELFF.

The gene calls are TRBV11-2 and TRBJ1-2; 8 bases align to TRBD1. Trimming took 4 bases from V and 4 from J; bases not matched to a gene: 11. The CDR3 is 16 amino acids. The V gene's germline CDR1 is SGHAT and CDR2 FQNNGV. CDR3: CASSSIGDRISYGYTF. In DNA, the CDR3 is TGTGCCAGCAGCTCCATTGGGGACAGGATCTCCTATGGCTACACCTTC.

J is TRBJ2-7 and V is TRBV29-1; 8 bases are a match to TRBD2. Losses at the gene ends were 8 bases for V and 5 bases for J; bases not matched to a gene: 8. Germline CDR1 and CDR2: SQVTM and ANQGSEA. This CDR3 has 12 residues. The CDR3 protein is CSSLTSDHEQYF. For the CDR3, the DNA is TGCAGCTCCCTGACTAGCGACCACGAGCAGTACTTC.

With respect to this clonotype: The CDR3 does not end in the conserved phenylalanine or tryptophan, so this is likely a read error. J is TRBJ2-7 and V is TRBV11-2; D is unclear. V lost 5 bases to trimming and J lost 0 bases, with 14 bases between them. The CDR3 covers 15 residues. Germline assignment: CDR1 SGHAT and CDR2 FQNNGV. This CDR3 reads CASSDWWAASYEQYL. The CDR3 DNA follows: TGTGCCAGCAGCGACTGGTGGGCGGCCTCCTACGAGCAGTACCTC.

This clonotype was seen a handful of times. The gene calls are TRBV7-9 and TRBJ2-5; 8 positions agree with TRBD1. Germline assignment: CDR1 SEHNR and CDR2 FQNEAQ (reference sequence). This CDR3 comprises 15 residues. Trimming removed 5 bases from V and 5 bases from J; junction bases left unmatched: 10. The chain's CDR3 is CASSPGRTGLETQYF. In DNA, the CDR3 is TGTGCCAGCAGCCCCGGTAGGACAGGGTTGGAGACCCAGTACTTC.

Comments on this clonotype: A read error may be the cause here, since a much bigger clone is one base away. The chain has TRBV5-1 and TRBJ2-7; tentatively, D is TRBD1 (6 bases). The CDR3 is made up of 12 amino acids. Germline CDR1 SGHRS, CDR2 YFSETQ. The V end lost 1 base, the J end lost 5 bases, and 7 bases lay between the germline ends. CDR3: CASSLHRDEQYF. CDR3 bases: TGCGCCAGCAGCTTGCACAGGGACGAGCAGTACTTC.

This clonotype has more than one count but fewer than ten. The CDR3 sequence: CASSSAGGYYGYTF. For the CDR3, the DNA is TGTGCCAGCAGTAGCGCAGGGGGTTACTATGGCTACACCTTC. The chain employs TRBV25-1 and TRBJ1-2, with 7 positions matching TRBD1. The CDR3 consists of 14 residues. The ends lost 5 bases at V and 3 bases at J; junction bases unmatched: 6. CDR1 and CDR2 from the germline V gene are MGHDK and SYGVNS.

Of note for this clonotype: At one end the junction does not follow the germline gene, possibly because of a read error. The chain uses TRBV29-1 and TRBJ2-5, with 13 positions matching TRBD2. The CDR3 has 15 residues. Germline assignment: CDR1 SQVTM and CDR2 ANQGSEA. CDR3 bases: TGCAGCGCTGAAGGACTAGCGGGAGTTCGGGAGACCCAGTATTTC. Translating it yields CSAEGLAGVRETQYF.

Ten or more counts support this clonotype. The V call is TRBV4-2, the J call TRBJ1-5; no reliable D call. The V end lost 0 bases, the J end lost 6 bases, and 12 bases lay between the germline ends. Germline V gene lookup returns CDR1 LGHNA and CDR2 YNFKEQ. CDR3 length equals 15 residues. The CDR3, as DNA: TGTGCCAGCAGCCAAGATATTGCGGGGATTCAGCCCCAGCATTTT. Translation gives CASSQDIAGIQPQHF.

With regard to this clonotype: This may be a read error, as it is one base from a much larger clone. The CDR3 end shows no conserved phenylalanine or tryptophan, and so a read error is likely. The rearrangement uses TRBV5-1 and TRBJ2-2; D gene uncertain. Trimming removed 0 bases from V and 6 bases from J, with 15 bases in between. This CDR3 region has 16 residues. Looked up from germline, CDR1 is SGHRS and CDR2 is YFSETQ. The CDR3, as DNA: TGCGCCAGCAGCTTGGGGCATGGTCAGGTTTCCGGGGAGCTGTTTTTA. This codes for CASSLGHGQVSGELFL.

The chain recombines TRBV25-1 with TRBJ2-1; TRBD1 or TRBD2 may be the D gene (6 bases each). V lost 10 bases and J 0 bases, leaving 19 bases between the germline ends. Germline V gene sequence: CDR1 MGHDK, CDR2 SYGVNS. The CDR3 runs to 16 residues. The CDR3: CANLSGAEGSYNEQFF. CDR3 coding DNA: TGTGCCAACCTTTCGGGGGCAGAAGGCTCCTACAATGAGCAGTTCTTC.

This clonotype occurred many times. The chain is built from TRBV10-3 and TRBJ1-1, with D hard to call. In germline, CDR1 is ENHRY, CDR2 SYGVKD. The CDR3 totals 14 residues. The V end lost 5 bases, the J end lost 1 base, and 11 bases lay between the germline ends. This CDR3 is CAISYGRSNTEAFF. The CDR3 DNA sequence: TGTGCCATCAGTTATGGACGTTCGAACACTGAAGCTTTCTTT.

As regards this clonotype: An end of the junction does not agree with germline; a read error may underlie this. The chain carries TRBV29-1 and TRBJ2-1; 14 nucleotides align to TRBD2. The CDR3 is 15 amino acids. Germline lookup yields CDR1 SQVTM and CDR2 ANQGSEA. The CDR3 loop reads CSVGLAGGFYSEQFF. As DNA, the CDR3 is TGCAGCGTTGGACTAGCGGGAGGGTTCTACAGTGAGCAGTTCTTC.

Concerning this clonotype: One junction end disagrees with the germline gene, perhaps due to a read error. This chain links TRBV11-2 with TRBJ1-1; maybe TRBD1 (6 bases). This CDR3 spans 14 amino acids. CDR1 is SGHAT and CDR2 is FQNNGV in the germline V gene. The chain's CDR3 is CASGLGDRHTEAFF. The DNA of the CDR3 is TGTGCCAGCGGCTTAGGAGACAGGCATACTGAAGCTTTCTTT.

This clonotype was seen only once. The germline gene is not matched at one end of the junction; a read error may be the cause. This chain links TRBV19 with TRBJ2-5; D is unclear. The germline CDR1 and CDR2 sequences are LNHDA and SQIVND (reference sequence). The CDR3 covers 13 residues. This CDR3 reads CSSSLSRKETQYF. CDR3 DNA sequence: TGTTCCAGTAGTCTCTCTAGAAAAGAGACCCAGTACTTC.

About this clonotype itself: Its ends do not fully match the called genes, so a read error is possible. The chain is built from TRBV11-2 and TRBJ2-3; a possible D gene is TRBD1 (6 bases). Germline V gives CDR1 SGHAT, CDR2 FQNNGV. The CDR3 is 13 amino acids. CDR3 sequence (DNA): TGTGCCTGCAGCTTAGGGACAACAGGTACGCAGTATTTT. It encodes CACSLGTTGTQYF.

The chain has TRBV11-2 and TRBJ2-3, with TRBD2 identical over 8 bases. With 1 base clipped from V and 12 bases from J, the junction kept 12 bases outside the gene matches. The V gene's germline CDR1 is SGHAT and CDR2 FQNNGV. This CDR3 has 15 residues. The CDR3 here is CASSLVGGGEYRQYF. CDR3 sequence (DNA): TGTGCCAGCAGCTTAGTCGGGGGGGGGGAATATAGACAGTATTTT. The entire variable domain, with the rest obtained from reference TRBV11-2 and TRBJ2-3, is as follows: EAGVAQSPRYKIIEKRQSVAFWCNPISGHATLYWYQQILGQGPKLLIQFQNNGVVDDSQLPKDRFSAERLKGVDSTLKIQPAKLEDSAVYLCASSLVGGGEYRQYFGPGTRLTVL.

Turning to this clonotype: One end of the junction varies from germline; a read error may be responsible. The V and J genes are TRBV29-1 and TRBJ2-5, with 7 bases fitting TRBD1. The germline gives CDR1 SQVTM, CDR2 ANQGSEA. The CDR3 has 15 residues. The CDR3 nucleotides read TGCAGCGTTGAAGGCCCAACAGGGGATCAAGGGACCCAGTACTTC. This translates into CSVEGPTGDQGTQYF.

As concerns this clonotype: This may come from a read error, since a much larger clone is one base off. This sequence joins TRBV5-1 and TRBJ2-1; maybe TRBD2 (6 bases). This CDR3 comprises 15 residues. Germline V gene sequence: CDR1 SGHRS, CDR2 YFSETQ. As DNA, the CDR3 is TGCGCCAGCAGCTTGGGGGGGGACGGCAACAATGAGCAGCTCTTC. It yields the protein CASSLGGDGNNEQLF. Looking up the rest from reference TRBV5-1 and TRBJ2-1 gives the full variable domain: KAGVTQTPRYLIKTRGQQVTLSCSPISGHRSVSWYQQTPGQGLQFLFEYFSETQRNKGNFPGRFSGRQFSNSRSEMNVSTLELGDSALYLCASSLGGDGNNEQLFGPGTRLTVL.

The V gene is TRBV29-1, the J gene TRBJ2-7; D is possibly TRBD1 (5 bases). Germline V gives CDR1 SQVTM, CDR2 ANQGSEA. The V end was cut by 4 bases, the J end by 1 base, with 17 bases between. The CDR3 runs 15 residues. CDR3 coding DNA: TGCAGCGTTGGACACTCAGGGCAAGCTTCCTACGAGCAGTACTTC. This sequence encodes CSVGHSGQASYEQYF.

In the case of this clonotype: This may stem from a read error, because a much larger clone lies one nucleotide away. The gene calls are TRBV7-9 and TRBJ2-1; possible D gene TRBD1, 5 bases. This CDR3 is built from 13 residues. The germline CDR1 and CDR2 sequences are SEHNR and FQNEAQ (reference sequence). V lost 5 bases and J lost 3, with 8 bases in between. The CDR3 sequence is CASSVDNYNEQFF. In DNA form, the CDR3 reads TGTGCCAGCAGCGTGGACAACTACAATGAGCAGTTCTTC.

In its sample, this clonotype was seen many times. This chain joins TRBV5-1 and TRBJ2-5, with 14 nucleotides matching TRBD2. Germline V CDR1 and CDR2: SGHRS, YFSETQ. Trimming took 7 bases from V and 4 from J; bases not matched to a gene: 6. The CDR3 covers 15 residues. As DNA, the CDR3 is TGCGCCAGCGGGACTAGCGGGAGTTTAGGAGAGACCCAGTACTTC. Residues: CASGTSGSLGETQYF.

A note on this clonotype: A much more abundant neighbour one base away suggests this may be a read error. The chain has TRBV7-8 and TRBJ1-4; TRBD1 might be the D (6 bases). Germline V lookup: CDR1 SGHVS, CDR2 FQNEAQ. The length of the CDR3 is 15 residues. Trimming left V 5 bases short and J 8 bases short, with 18 bases between. This chain's CDR3 is CASSPIRGPSEKLFF. The CDR3 bases are TGTGCCAGCAGCCCAATCAGGGGTCCAAGCGAAAAACTGTTTTTT. Full variable domain (outside the CDR3, taken from reference TRBV7-8 and TRBJ1-4): GAGVSQSPRYKVAKRGQDVALRCDPISGHVSLFWYQQALGQGPEFLTYFQNEAQLDKSGLPSDRFFAERPEGSVSTLKIQRTQQEDSAVYLCASSPIRGPSEKLFFGSGTQLSVL.

About this clonotype: It is likely a read error, because the conserved phenylalanine at the end of the CDR3 is missing. The chain joins TRBV29-1 to TRBJ2-5; 7 positions match TRBD2. The CDR3 covers 14 residues. The germline gives CDR1 SQVTM, CDR2 ANQGSEA. J was trimmed by 7 bases and V by 2 bases; bases with no gene match: 10. CDR3 sequence reads: CSVESGLAALTQYS. CDR3 nucleotides: TGCAGCGTTGAATCCGGGCTAGCGGCTCTGACCCAGTACTCC.

With respect to this clonotype: Mismatch with germline at one junction end may stem from a read error. V and J are TRBV6-2 or TRBV6-3 and TRBJ2-3, with D tentatively TRBD1 or TRBD2 (5 bases each). The CDR3 length is 17 residues. The germline V gene has CDR1 MNHEY and CDR2 SVGEGT. The CDR3 spells CTSRNPPGPAGTDTKYF. The CDR3 DNA reads as TGTACCAGCAGAAACCCACCGGGACCAGCTGGCACAGATACGAAGTATTTT.

For this clonotype: An end of the junction differs from the germline gene, which may be a read error. The chain has TRBV11-2 and TRBJ1-1; 7 nucleotides line up with TRBD1. CDR1 SGHAT and CDR2 FQNNGV come from the germline V gene. The CDR3 has 12 residues. CDR3 amino acids: CSRSLLGQSAFF. For the CDR3, the DNA is TGTTCCAGAAGCTTATTGGGACAGAGCGCTTTCTTT.

To note about this clonotype: One end of the junction fails to match germline, which may point to a read error. The chain recombines TRBV5-1 with TRBJ2-5; D is uncertain. CDR3 length: 13 residues. CDR1 and CDR2 (germline): SGHRS, YFSETQ. The CDR3: CASSTTPEFLGLF. CDR3 sequence (DNA): TGCGCCAGCAGCACCACCCCAGAATTCCTGGGCCTCTTC.

V and J are TRBV7-9 and TRBJ2-3, with D perhaps TRBD1 or TRBD2 (5 bases each). Trimming took off 7 bases at V and 10 bases at J, with 18 bases between the two ends. The length of the CDR3 is 13 residues. The germline gives CDR1 SEHNR, CDR2 FQNEAQ (reference sequence). The CDR3 loop is CASNPPGQGPQYF. Written as DNA, the CDR3 is TGTGCCAGCAACCCCCCGGGGCAGGGCCCGCAGTATTTT.

The chain is built from TRBV25-1 and TRBJ2-1, with TRBD2 identical over 10 bases. With 5 bases clipped from V and 1 base from J, the junction kept 17 bases outside the gene matches. The CDR3 extends over 20 amino acids. The germline V gene encodes CDR1 MGHDK and CDR2 SYGVNS. Here the CDR3 reads CASSPPLGLAGVRSYNEQFF. CDR3 coding DNA: TGTGCCAGCAGTCCCCCATTGGGGCTAGCGGGAGTTCGATCCTACAATGAGCAGTTCTTC.

In this sample, this clonotype is medium-sized (0.01 to 0.1%). The chain is built from TRBV11-2 and TRBJ2-2, with a weak D call TRBD2 (6 bases). Trimming left V 5 bases short and J 5 bases short, with 15 bases between. The CDR3 is 15 amino acids. Germline V gene lookup returns CDR1 SGHAT and CDR2 FQNNGV. CDR3 sequence: CASSPSGVGTGELFF. In DNA, the CDR3 is TGTGCCAGCAGCCCTTCGGGAGTCGGAACCGGGGAGCTGTTTTTT.

The chain couples TRBV6-5 to TRBJ2-5; weak D call: TRBD2 (6 bases). Germline-derived CDR1 and CDR2 are MNHEY and SVGAGI. The CDR3 runs 13 residues. V dropped 5 bases and J dropped 2 bases, with 9 bases sitting between them. The CDR3 DNA reads as TGTGCCAGCAGTACACGGGGGCAAGAGACCCAGTACTTC. The encoded protein is CASSTRGQETQYF.